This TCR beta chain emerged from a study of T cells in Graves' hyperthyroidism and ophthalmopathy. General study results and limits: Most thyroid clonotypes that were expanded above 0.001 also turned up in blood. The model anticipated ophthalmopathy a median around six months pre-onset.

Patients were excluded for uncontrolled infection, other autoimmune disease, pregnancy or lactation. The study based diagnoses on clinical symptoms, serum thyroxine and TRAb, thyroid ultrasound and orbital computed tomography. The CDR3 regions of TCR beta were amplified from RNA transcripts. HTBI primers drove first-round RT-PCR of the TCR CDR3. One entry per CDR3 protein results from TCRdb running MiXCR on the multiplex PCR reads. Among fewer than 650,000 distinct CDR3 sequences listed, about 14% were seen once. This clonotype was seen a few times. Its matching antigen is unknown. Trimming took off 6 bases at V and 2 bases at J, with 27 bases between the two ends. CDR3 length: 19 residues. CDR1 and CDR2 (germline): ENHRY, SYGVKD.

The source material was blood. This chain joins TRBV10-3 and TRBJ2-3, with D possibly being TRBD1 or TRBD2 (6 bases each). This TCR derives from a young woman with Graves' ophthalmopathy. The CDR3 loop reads CAIRVQARGGTSDTDTQYF. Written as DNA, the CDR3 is TGTGCCATCAGGGTTCAGGCGAGAGGGGGGACCTCTGACACAGATACGCAGTATTTT.